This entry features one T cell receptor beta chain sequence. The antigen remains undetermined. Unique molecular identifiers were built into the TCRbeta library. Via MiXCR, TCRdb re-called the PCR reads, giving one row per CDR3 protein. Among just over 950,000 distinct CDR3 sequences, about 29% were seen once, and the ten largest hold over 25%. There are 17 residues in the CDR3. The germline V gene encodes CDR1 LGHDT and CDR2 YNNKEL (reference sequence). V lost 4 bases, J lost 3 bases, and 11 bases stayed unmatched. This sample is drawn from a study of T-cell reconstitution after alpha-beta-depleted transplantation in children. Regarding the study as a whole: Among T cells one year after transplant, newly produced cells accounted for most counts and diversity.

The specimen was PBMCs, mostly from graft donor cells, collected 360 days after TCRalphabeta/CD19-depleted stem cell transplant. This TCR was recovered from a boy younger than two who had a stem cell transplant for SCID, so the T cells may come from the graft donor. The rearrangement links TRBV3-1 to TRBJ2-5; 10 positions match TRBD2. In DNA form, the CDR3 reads TGTGCCAGCAGCCCCACCTCACGAGCGGGGGGGGAAGAGACCCAGTACTTC. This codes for CASSPTSRAGGEETQYF.